Here is one TCR beta chain with its context. Antigen specificity is unknown. This entry comes from a study of early stage breast cancer tumors. Study overall: ER+/PR+/HER2- status applied to about 80% of the 16 invasive breast tumors.

Trimming removed 3 bases from V and 5 bases from J, with 13 bases in between. Germline assignment: CDR1 MNHEY and CDR2 SMNVEV (reference sequence). This CDR3 is 14 amino acids long. Overall study findings and caveats: Compared with adjacent normal breast tissue, tumors showed 2 to 2.5-fold greater T cell density and higher clonality. Enriched TCRB sequences shared across patients were mostly commonly generated sequences. In most of the 16 patients, blood comparison separated tumor from normal breast.

Produced via immunoSEQ multiplex PCR; TCRdb's table is partial and in-frame only. The sample has about 20,000 clones, about 78% seen once. The sequencing sample was made of blood. V is TRBV27 and J is TRBJ1-1, with D possibly being TRBD1 (5 bases). The TCR was taken from a person between 55 and 69 years old with breast cancer. The CDR3 reads CASSFSGGITEAFF. The CDR3 DNA reads TGTGCCAGCAGTTTTTCTGGGGGAATTACTGAAGCTTTCTTT.